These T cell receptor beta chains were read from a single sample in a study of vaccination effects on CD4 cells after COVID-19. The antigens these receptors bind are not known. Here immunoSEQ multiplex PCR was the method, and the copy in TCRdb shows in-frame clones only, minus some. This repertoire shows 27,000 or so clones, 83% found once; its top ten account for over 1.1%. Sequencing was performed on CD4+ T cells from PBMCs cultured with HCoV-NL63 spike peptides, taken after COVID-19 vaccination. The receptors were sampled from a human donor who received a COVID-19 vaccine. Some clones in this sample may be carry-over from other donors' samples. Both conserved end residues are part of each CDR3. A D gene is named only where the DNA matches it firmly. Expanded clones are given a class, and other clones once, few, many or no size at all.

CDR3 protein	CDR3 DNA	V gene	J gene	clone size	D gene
CASSIDGQGKTQYF	TGCGCCAGCAGCATAGACGGACAGGGCAAGACCCAGTACTTC	TRBV5-1	TRBJ2-5	-	TRBD1
CAISGSVAATDTQYF	TGTGCCATCAGTGGCTCGGTAGCGGCAACAGATACGCAGTATTTT	TRBV10-3	TRBJ2-3	-	-
CASSLDSSQGYTF	TGTGCCAGCAGCTTAGACTCCAGCCAGGGCTACACCTTC	TRBV7-2	TRBJ1-2	-	-
CASSSTGGSDTQYF	TGTGCCAGTAGTAGTACAGGGGGCAGCGATACGCAGTATTTT	TRBV19	TRBJ2-3	-	TRBD1
CASSESGGSSYNEQFF	TGTGCCAGCAGTGAATCTGGCGGGAGCTCCTACAATGAGCAGTTCTTC	TRBV25-1	TRBJ2-1	-	TRBD2
CASSRDRVSLTSGNTIYF	TGTGCCAGCAGCCGCGACCGGGTCAGCCTCACCTCTGGAAACACCATATATTTT	TRBV7-9	TRBJ1-3	-	-
CASSLDGAFETQYF	TGCGCCAGCAGCTTGGACGGGGCCTTTGAGACCCAGTACTTC	TRBV5-1	TRBJ2-5	-	-
CASPGVPGASEETQYF	TGTGCCAGCCCGGGAGTCCCAGGGGCATCGGAAGAGACCCAGTACTTC	TRBV5-8	TRBJ2-5	-	-
CASSRENTDTQYF	TGTGCCAGCAGTCGAGAGAACACAGATACGCAGTATTTT	TRBV28	TRBJ2-3	-	-
CASTKGGNRGSQYF	TGTGCCAGCACCAAAGGGGGGAATAGAGGGTCGCAGTATTTT	TRBV6-5	TRBJ2-3	-	-
CASSLIGGLNYGYTF	TGCGCCAGCAGCTTAATAGGGGGTTTGAACTATGGCTACACCTTC	TRBV5-1	TRBJ1-2	-	-
CASITPVGLAGTGELFF	TGTGCCAGTATAACCCCCGTGGGACTAGCGGGCACCGGGGAGCTGTTTTTT	TRBV19	TRBJ2-2	-	TRBD2
CASPTNSLEAHSSDTQYF	TGTGCCAGCCCAACGAACAGCCTAGAAGCGCACTCGTCAGATACGCAGTATTTT	TRBV5-8	TRBJ2-3	-	-
CASSLTGFPYNEQFF	TGTGCCAGCAGTCTTACAGGGTTCCCCTACAATGAGCAGTTCTTC	TRBV7-9	TRBJ2-1	-	-
CASSQARLSSYNEQFF	TGTGCCAGCAGCCAAGCACGACTAAGCTCCTACAATGAGCAGTTCTTC	TRBV14	TRBJ2-1	-	-
CATSGSGGVNEQFF	TGTGCCACCAGTGGGAGCGGGGGGGTCAATGAGCAGTTCTTC	TRBV24-1	TRBJ2-1	once	TRBD2
CASSNRGPGEQFF	TGTGCCAGTAGTAACAGGGGGCCGGGTGAGCAGTTCTTC	TRBV19	TRBJ2-1	-	TRBD1
CATMGGTSYEQYF	TGTGCCACCATGGGTGGTACCTCCTACGAGCAGTACTTC	TRBV24-1	TRBJ2-7	-	-
CASRHGTSGGTKMGEQFF	TGTGCCAGCAGACACGGGACTAGCGGGGGGACTAAAATGGGTGAGCAGTTCTTC	TRBV5-8	TRBJ2-1	-	TRBD2
CASNLQGSSYNEQFF	TGTGCCAGCAACTTACAGGGGAGCTCCTACAATGAGCAGTTCTTC	TRBV2	TRBJ2-1	-	TRBD1
CASSPPERGQETQYF	TGTGCCAGCTCACCACCGGAACGGGGACAAGAGACCCAGTACTTC	TRBV18	TRBJ2-5	-	-
CASSPTGVTEAFF	TGTGCCAGCAGCCCAACAGGGGTGACTGAAGCTTTCTTT	TRBV11-1	TRBJ1-1	-	TRBD1
CASRRGSNEKLFF	TGTGCCAGCAGGCGGGGTTCGAATGAAAAACTGTTTTTT	TRBV2	TRBJ1-4	-	-
CASSQVRSDGYTF	TGTGCCAGCAGCCAAGTGAGGTCTGATGGCTACACCTTC	TRBV14	TRBJ1-2	few	-
CASSDSGLPPYNEQFF	TGTGCCAGCAGTGACTCTGGGCTTCCCCCGTACAATGAGCAGTTCTTC	TRBV6-4	TRBJ2-1	-	-
CASSRGQGVEAFF	TGTGCCAGCAGTAGAGGTCAGGGGGTTGAAGCTTTCTTT	TRBV12-3/TRBV12-4	TRBJ1-1	few	TRBD1
CASSLETSGGPSGTQYF	TGTGCCAGCAGCTTAGAGACTAGCGGGGGGCCCTCCGGTACGCAGTATTTT	TRBV7-6	TRBJ2-3	-	TRBD2
CAWTITGVGNYGYTF	TGTGCCTGGACCATCACAGGGGTAGGGAACTATGGCTACACCTTC	TRBV30	TRBJ1-2	-	TRBD1
CASSPSWGDTEAFF	TGTGCCAGCTCACCATCGTGGGGGGACACTGAAGCTTTCTTT	TRBV18	TRBJ1-1	-	-
CASSSTVNSGGDTQYF	TGTGCCAGCAGTTCGACAGTTAATAGCGGGGGAGATACGCAGTATTTT	TRBV6-2/TRBV6-3	TRBJ2-3	-	TRBD2
CSVRLGGKGPYGYTF	TGCAGCGTTAGGCTGGGGGGCAAGGGACCCTATGGCTACACCTTC	TRBV29-1	TRBJ1-2	few	-
CASSFLASGYGYTF	TGCGCCAGCAGCTTTTTGGCCAGCGGGTATGGCTACACCTTC	TRBV5-1	TRBJ1-2	-	-
CAISEISDSPLHF	TGTGCCATCAGTGAAATATCCGATTCACCCCTCCACTTT	TRBV10-3	TRBJ1-6	-	-
CASSVGTGGWEPLHF	TGTGCCAGCAGCGTAGGTACAGGGGGTTGGGAACCCCTCCACTTT	TRBV9	TRBJ1-6	few	TRBD1
CASGDSPSTDTQYF	TGTGCCAGCGGGGACAGCCCCAGCACAGATACGCAGTATTTT	TRBV6-4	TRBJ2-3	-	TRBD1
CASSRGGQGLSSYNEQFF	TGTGCCAGCTCCCGGGGAGGGCAGGGGCTCAGCTCCTACAATGAGCAGTTCTTC	TRBV18	TRBJ2-1	-	-
CASSSRDRANTQYF	TGCGCCAGCAGCTCCCGGGACAGGGCGAATACGCAGTATTTT	TRBV5-1	TRBJ2-3	-	TRBD1
CSVEQGTDTQYF	TGCAGCGTTGAACAGGGAACAGATACGCAGTATTTT	TRBV29-1	TRBJ2-3	-	-
CASTRTGNIYGYTF	TGTGCCAGCACCCGGACAGGGAATATCTATGGCTACACCTTC	TRBV6-5	TRBJ1-2	-	TRBD1
CASSVASGASSYNEQFF	TGTGCCAGCAGCGTAGCTAGCGGGGCCTCCTCCTACAATGAGCAGTTCTTC	TRBV9	TRBJ2-1	few	TRBD2
CASSYATGTGVGYTF	TGTGCCAGCAGTTACGCTACCGGGACAGGGGTTGGCTACACCTTC	TRBV6-5	TRBJ1-2	-	TRBD1
CSASRGKETQYF	TGCAGTGCTAGTCGGGGTAAAGAGACCCAGTACTTC	TRBV20-1	TRBJ2-5	-	-
CASSSRSYTQYF	TGTGCCAGCAGTTCCCGATCCTATACGCAGTATTTT	TRBV6-2/TRBV6-3	TRBJ2-3	-	-
CASRGTAEKLFF	TGTGCCAGCAGGGGGACAGCTGAAAAACTGTTTTTT	TRBV12-3/TRBV12-4	TRBJ1-4	-	TRBD1
CASSQSSETGELFF	TGTGCCAGCAGCCAATCGTCAGAGACCGGGGAGCTGTTTTTT	TRBV4-2	TRBJ2-2	once	-
CASSRGQTAGNTIYF	TGCGCCAGCAGCCGGGGACAGACGGCTGGAAACACCATATATTTT	TRBV5-1	TRBJ1-3	-	TRBD1
CASSYSRGIGELFF	TGTGCCAGCAGTTACTCCCGGGGAATCGGGGAGCTGTTTTTT	TRBV6-5	TRBJ2-2	-	-
CASSGALGNSPLHF	TGCGCCAGCAGTGGCGCGTTGGGGAATTCACCCCTCCACTTT	TRBV10-2	TRBJ1-6	-	-
CASSYSESSYEQYF	TGTGCCAGCAGTTACTCGGAAAGCTCCTACGAGCAGTACTTC	TRBV6-6	TRBJ2-7	-	-
CASSYGGTNEKLFF	TGTGCCAGCAGTTACGGGGGAACTAATGAAAAACTGTTTTTT	TRBV6-2/TRBV6-3	TRBJ1-4	once	-
CASSSRGAPFNEQFF	TGCGCCAGCAGCTCTCGGGGGGCTCCCTTTAATGAGCAGTTCTTC	TRBV5-1	TRBJ2-1	-	-
CASSDSASGLDEQFF	TGTGCCAGCAGTGACTCGGCTAGCGGGTTGGATGAGCAGTTCTTC	TRBV6-4	TRBJ2-1	few	TRBD2
CSVGGGNEQFF	TGCAGCGTTGGAGGGGGGAATGAGCAGTTCTTC	TRBV29-1	TRBJ2-1	-	-
CASMASGSTDTQYF	TGCGCCAGCATGGCCAGCGGGAGTACAGATACGCAGTATTTT	TRBV5-1	TRBJ2-3	-	TRBD2
CASSHGQEEKLFF	TGTGCCAGCAGCCACGGACAGGAAGAAAAACTGTTTTTT	TRBV6-6	TRBJ1-4	-	TRBD1
CASSQTGLGEKLFF	TGTGCCAGCAGTCAAACAGGGCTAGGTGAAAAACTGTTTTTT	TRBV3-1/TRBV3-2	TRBJ1-4	-	-
CASTLTGADTEAFF	TGTGCCAGCACCCTAACAGGGGCAGACACTGAAGCTTTCTTT	TRBV2	TRBJ1-1	-	TRBD1
CASRDSRSRGTQYF	TGTGCCAGTAGGGACAGTCGAAGCAGGGGGACCCAGTACTTC	TRBV19	TRBJ2-5	-	-
CASSQAAGPRVYF	TGCGCCAGCAGCCAAGCAGCGGGGCCTCGTGTCTACTTC	TRBV4-1	TRBJ2-5	-	TRBD2